Listed below are T cell receptor beta chains from one sample, sequenced in a study of blood T cell repertoires in COVID-19. The data were produced by immunoSEQ multiplex PCR, yet TCRdb's version contains in-frame clones alone and is incomplete. The data hold about 150,000 clones, with 79% observed a single time. Material: PBMCs or T cells enriched from blood (not recorded which). These receptors were obtained from a woman in her 70s in a cohort exposed to, infected with or recovered from COVID-19 (not recorded which). The CDR3 runs from the conserved cysteine through the conserved F or W. Fields, in order: D gene, V gene, clone size, J gene, CDR3 DNA, CDR3 protein. A D gene is named only where the DNA matches it firmly. Size values are once, few and many counts, or a class for expanded clones, and some rows have none.

-,TRBV11-2,-,TRBJ2-7,TGTGCCAGCAGCTTTGCCGGTCACGAGCAGTACTTC,CASSFAGHEQYF
TRBD1,TRBV4-2,-,TRBJ2-1,TGTGCCAGCAGCCAAGACAGGGGGCATGAGCAGTTCTTC,CASSQDRGHEQFF
TRBD1,TRBV7-2,-,TRBJ2-2,TGTGCCAGTAGCTCTAGGGGGCTCGGCACCGGGGAGCTGTTTTTT,CASSSRGLGTGELFF
-,TRBV14,once,TRBJ2-6,TGTGCCAGCAGCCTCGGGAGCTCTGGGGCCAACGTCCTGACTTTC,CASSLGSSGANVLTF
TRBD1,TRBV5-6,-,TRBJ1-2,TGTGCCAGCAGCTTTGACAGGGGGCTTGGCTACACCTTC,CASSFDRGLGYTF
TRBD2,TRBV6-2/TRBV6-3,-,TRBJ2-5,TGTGCCAGCAGTTACCGGACTAGCGGGAGGAGCCACCAAGAGACCCAGTACTTC,CASSYRTSGRSHQETQYF
TRBD2,TRBV3-1/TRBV3-2,-,TRBJ2-7,TGTGCCAGCAGCCAAGCCCCTAGCGGCTACGAGCAGTACTTC,CASSQAPSGYEQYF
-,TRBV18,-,TRBJ1-4,TGTGCCAGCTCACAATTAGGACAAAGCCGCTTAAATGAAAAACTGTTTTTT,CASSQLGQSRLNEKLFF
TRBD1,TRBV5-8,-,TRBJ1-1,TGTGCCAGCAGCTTGGGAAGGGGGCGGAACACTGAAGCTTTCTTT,CASSLGRGRNTEAFF
-,TRBV7-9,-,TRBJ2-3,TGTGCCAGCACCGGGGCCTACACCACAGATACGCAGTATTTT,CASTGAYTTDTQYF
-,TRBV5-1,-,TRBJ1-2,TGCGCCAGCAGCGAGGGCGGGGCGGGGGCTGTAAGAGTCGGCTACACCTTC,CASSEGGAGAVRVGYTF
-,TRBV7-8,-,TRBJ2-5,TGTGCCAGCAGCTTTAGTTCATGGAAGGGGCAGGAGACCCAGTACTTC,CASSFSSWKGQETQYF
-,TRBV5-4,-,TRBJ1-1,TGTGCCAGCAGCTTGGCCGGGAGACAAGAAGCTTTCTTT,CASSLAGRQEAFF
TRBD2,TRBV5-4,-,TRBJ2-2,TGTGCCAGCAGCCCCCATCTAGCGGGAAACACCGGGGAGCTGTTTTTT,CASSPHLAGNTGELFF
-,TRBV28,few,TRBJ1-5,TGTGCCAGCAGTTTGCACGGGACACCGGATCAGCCCCAGCATTTT,CASSLHGTPDQPQHF
TRBD1,TRBV28,-,TRBJ1-5,TGTGCCAGCAGCTCCGGACAGGGGGCAATTCGCAATCAGCCCCAGCATTTT,CASSSGQGAIRNQPQHF
TRBD1,TRBV28,-,TRBJ1-6,TGTGCCAGCAGTCGGACAGGGAATTCACCCCTCCACTTT,CASSRTGNSPLHF
-,TRBV7-2,-,TRBJ1-1,TGTGCCAGCAGCCCGAGCGGGGTTAACACTGAAGCTTTCTTT,CASSPSGVNTEAFF
-,TRBV4-1,once,TRBJ2-7,TGCGCCAGCAGCCCTTCAGAGGGAGTTAGACAGTACTTC,CASSPSEGVRQYF
-,TRBV27,-,TRBJ2-3,TGTGCCAGCAGTTTATCCACTAGCACAGATACGCAGTATTTT,CASSLSTSTDTQYF
TRBD1,TRBV19,-,TRBJ2-7,TGTGCCAGTAGTATGCAGGGGGCCCTACCCTACGAGCAGTACTTC,CASSMQGALPYEQYF
-,TRBV6-5,-,TRBJ2-1,TGTGCCAGCAGTTACTGGTCTAGCAGCTACAATGAGCAGTTCTTC,CASSYWSSSYNEQFF
-,TRBV28,-,TRBJ1-5,TGTGCCAGCAGTCCCTCAGGGGAGGGTAGCAATCAGCCCCAGCATTTT,CASSPSGEGSNQPQHF
TRBD1,TRBV2,-,TRBJ1-5,TGTGCCAGCACCGACAGGGGGCGGGAAAGCAATCAGCCCCAGCATTTT,CASTDRGRESNQPQHF
-,TRBV11-3,few,TRBJ2-7,TGTGCCAGCAGCGGGGGCCTTGCGGGGGCCTACGAGCAGTACTTC,CASSGGLAGAYEQYF
TRBD2,TRBV5-6,-,TRBJ2-1,TGTGCCAGCAGCTCCAGCGGGACCCCCTACAATGAGCAGTTCTTC,CASSSSGTPYNEQFF
-,TRBV28,-,TRBJ1-2,TGTGCCAGCAGTTTAATGGGGCACAACTATGGCTACACCTTC,CASSLMGHNYGYTF
TRBD2,TRBV15,-,TRBJ2-1,TGTGCCACCAGCAGAGGGGTAGCGGGGTACAATGAGCAGTTCTTC,CATSRGVAGYNEQFF
TRBD1,TRBV12-3/TRBV12-4,-,TRBJ2-7,TGTGCCAGCAGTTTCGACAGGGACTACGAGCAGTACTTC,CASSFDRDYEQYF
TRBD2,TRBV28,-,TRBJ2-1,TGTGCCAGCAGTCCTGTAGCGGGATTGAGGAGTGAGCAGTTCTTC,CASSPVAGLRSEQFF
TRBD1,TRBV24-1,-,TRBJ1-2,TGTGCCACCAGTGATTTGGACAGGGGATATGGCTACACCTTC,CATSDLDRGYGYTF
TRBD2,TRBV11-1,-,TRBJ2-1,TGTGCCAGCAGCTCGCTGCGGCGGGAGAACAATGAGCAGTTCTTC,CASSSLRRENNEQFF
-,TRBV24-1,-,TRBJ2-1,TGTGCCCTAAGGGGACGGGGGAACCACAATGAGCAGTTCTTC,CALRGRGNHNEQFF
TRBD1,TRBV28,few,TRBJ1-2,TGTGCCAGCAGTATTCCCGGGACAGGGGGCGACGGCTACACCTTC,CASSIPGTGGDGYTF
TRBD1,TRBV19,-,TRBJ2-7,TGTGCCAGTAGTATCCGCCGCGGGACAGGGAGGCACGAGCAGTACTTC,CASSIRRGTGRHEQYF
-,TRBV20-1,-,TRBJ1-6,TGCAGTGCTAAGCTGTATTCACCCCTCCACTTT,CSAKLYSPLHF
TRBD1,TRBV25-1,-,TRBJ1-2,TGTGCCAGCAGTGAAAACCAGGGGGCTGGCTACACCTTC,CASSENQGAGYTF
TRBD1,TRBV11-3,-,TRBJ2-3,TGTGCCAGCAGCAGAGGGACAGACTACACAGATACGCAGTATTTT,CASSRGTDYTDTQYF
-,TRBV7-2,-,TRBJ2-7,TGTGCCAGCAGCCCCTTCGGGAAATACGAGCAGTACTTC,CASSPFGKYEQYF
-,TRBV7-2,-,TRBJ1-1,TGTGCCAGCAGCCTCGCAGGAGGCATGAACACTGAAGCTTTCTTT,CASSLAGGMNTEAFF
TRBD2,TRBV13,few,TRBJ2-1,TGTGCCAGCAGCTCCGGTGGAATCGCGAGGGGAGGGACCTACAATGAGCAGTTCTTC,CASSSGGIARGGTYNEQFF
-,TRBV5-1,once,TRBJ1-3,TGCGCCAGCAGCTTGGAAGCGGGGGGAACTTACTCTGGAAACACCATATATTTT,CASSLEAGGTYSGNTIYF
-,TRBV21-1,-,TRBJ2-3,TGTGCCAGCAGCTTCCGGACTAGCGGGCATTTCACAGATACGCAGTATTTT,CASSFRTSGHFTDTQYF
-,TRBV29-1,-,TRBJ2-5,TGCAGCGTATACGGACTTGGGTTCCAGTACTTC,CSVYGLGFQYF
-,TRBV27,once,TRBJ2-2,TGTGCCAGCAGTCCTAAGATACGTTCGAACACCGGGGAGCTGTTTTTT,CASSPKIRSNTGELFF